This T cell receptor (beta chain) appears in the sequencing data of a study of T-cell memory formation after mild COVID-19. The study, taken as a whole, reports: Later expanders leaned toward CD4+, whereas clones contracting from day 15 to 85 were balanced CD4/CD8.

As to this clonotype: The antigen is undetermined.

The V end was cut by 4 bases, the J end by 4 bases, with 16 bases between. The CDR3 has 15 amino acids. Looked up from germline, CDR1 is LGHDT and CDR2 is YNNKEL (reference sequence). After 5'RACE with constant-segment primers, TCR alpha and TCR beta cDNA libraries carrying sample barcodes and UMIs were obtained. TCRdb used MiXCR to reprocess the 5' RACE reads, holding one entry per CDR3 protein. Of about 250,000 distinct CDR3 sequences listed, 15% are singletons. The rearrangement uses TRBV3-1 and TRBJ1-1; D gene uncertain. The origin of this receptor is an adult woman who had mild COVID-19 (a few samples of this study predate the infection). Cell type and time point are not known. Source material: PBMCs or a T cell subset sorted from them (not recorded which). The CDR3 region is CASSPFRTLGTEAFF. As DNA, the CDR3 is TGTGCCAGCAGCCCCTTCCGGACCCTGGGCACTGAAGCTTTCTTT.